What follows are 16 T cell receptor delta chains derived from one specimen sequenced in a study of gamma-delta T cells after stem cell transplantation. TCRdb ran CATT on the RT-PCR reads. The repertoire holds about 3,200 delta-chain clones, with approximately 16% as singletons. What was sequenced was gamma-delta T cells. The source is a human donor. It is not recorded whose cells these are; they may come from a transplant donor.

This clone occurred a few times. A much larger clone lies one base from this, so it may be a read error. The chain carries TRDV2 and TRDJ1; 12 bases align to TRDD3. The V and J ends lost 0 bases and 2 bases, in that order; junction bases with no gene match: 15. Looked up from germline, CDR1 is GEAIGNYY and CDR2 is EKD. This CDR3 has 20 residues. The CDR3 DNA is TGTGCCTGTGACACCGCGGGTACTGGGGGATACCGAGGGAGTACCGATAAACTCATCTTT. As protein: CACDTAGTGGYRGSTDKLIF.

J is TRDJ1 and V is TRDV2, with TRDD3 identical over 7 bases. The V and J ends lost 2 bases and 0 bases, in that order; junction bases with no gene match: 14. The CDR3 has 18 residues. Germline CDR1 and CDR2: GEAIGNYY and EKD. For the CDR3, the DNA is TGTGCCTGTGACAACCTGGGGGCTCAAGGTCGGTACACCGATAAACTCATCTTT. This codes for CACDNLGAQGRYTDKLIF.

The V and J genes are TRDV2 and TRDJ1, with D tentatively TRDD3 (6 bases). The V gene lost 0 bases and the J gene lost 3 bases, with 10 bases spanning the gap. Per the germline V gene, CDR1 is GEAIGNYY and CDR2 is EKD. The CDR3 is made up of 14 amino acids. The CDR3: CACDTVSGADKLIF. The CDR3 DNA follows: TGTGCCTGTGACACCGTCTCTGGGGCCGATAAACTCATCTTT.

This clone was seen more than once but under ten times. The CDR3 here is CACDRITGGSGYTDKLIF. CDR3 coding DNA: TGTGCCTGTGACCGAATTACTGGGGGATCGGGTTACACCGATAAACTCATCTTT. The chain links TRDV2 to TRDJ1, with 10 bases aligning to TRDD3. Germline V gene data show CDR1 as GEAIGNYY and CDR2 as EKD. The CDR3 has 18 amino acids. Trimming cost V 3 bases and J 0 bases; bases outside gene matches: 12.

Only a few counts were recorded for this clone. Here the CDR3 reads CACDPLGGCTDKLIF. The CDR3 DNA follows: TGTGCCTGTGACCCACTGGGGGGGTGCACCGATAAACTCATCTTT. This chain joins TRDV2 and TRDJ1; TRDD3 agrees at 8 bases. CDR3 size: 15 residues. With 3 bases clipped from V and 1 base from J, the junction kept 6 bases outside the gene matches. Germline V gene sequence: CDR1 GEAIGNYY, CDR2 EKD.

Regarding this clone: Translating the DNA gives a protein that differs from the TCRdb entry at residue 17; the protein shown here is that DNA translation. The rearrangement uses TRDV2 and TRDJ3; 10 nucleotides match TRDD3. The CDR3 is made up of 19 amino acids. CDR1 and CDR2 from the germline V gene are GEAIGNYY and EKD. DNA for the CDR3: TGTGCCTGTGACACCGCGGGTGGGGGATACTCCTGGGACACCCGACAGGTGTTTTTC. Translated, it gives CACDTAGGGYSWDTRQVFF.

This clone turned up a few times. A much larger clone lies a single base off, so this may be a read error. The sample holds other DNA sequences that translate to the same CDR3. The rearrangement links TRDV2 to TRDJ1; possible D gene TRDD3, 5 bases. Germline loops: CDR1 GEAIGNYY, CDR2 EKD. The CDR3 covers 14 residues. The CDR3 bases are TGTGCTTGTGACACCGTACTGGTCACCGATAAACTCATCTTT. Translated: CACDTVLVTDKLIF.

This clone was seen only a few times. The junction departs from the called germline gene at one end, perhaps through a read error. The genes are TRDV2 and TRDJ1; 10 bases fit TRDD3. CDR3 length: 19 residues. The V gene's germline CDR1 is GEAIGNYY and CDR2 EKD. Here the CDR3 DNA reads TGTGCCTGTGACACCGTACTGGGGGATCCCCCTAAACACACCGATAAACTCATCTTC. This sequence encodes CACDTVLGDPPKHTDKLIF.

There are a few counts of this clone. At residue 17, the DNA translation does not agree with TCRdb's protein; the protein displayed here is the one encoded by the DNA. The gene calls are TRDV2 and TRDJ1; 13 bases fit TRDD3. CDR3 length equals 18 residues. CDR1 is GEAIGNYY and CDR2 is EKD in the germline V gene. The CDR3 reads CACDRLLGDTVYTDKLTF. CDR3 nucleotides: TGTGCCTGTGACAGACTACTGGGGGATACGGTGTACACCGATAAACTCACCTTT.

The sample holds a few counts of this clone. A much larger clone is a single base away; this may be a read error. This rearrangement joins TRDV2 to TRDJ1, with 8 bases lining up with TRDD3. The CDR3 covers 16 residues. Germline V gene data show CDR1 as GEAIGNYY and CDR2 as EKD. DNA of the CDR3: TGTGCCCGTGACACCTTGGGGGATCCCGACACCGATAAACTCATCTTT. Translated: CARDTLGDPDTDKLIF.

The chain recombines TRDV2 with TRDJ1; 11 nucleotides agree with TRDD3. Germline-derived CDR1 and CDR2 are GEAIGNYY and EKD. The CDR3 spans 15 residues. The V gene end was trimmed by 1 base and the J gene end by 5 bases; junction bases not matched to a gene: 5. The CDR3 region is CACDTLGDTSDKLIF. The CDR3 DNA reads TGTGCCTGTGACACGCTGGGGGATACTTCGGATAAACTCATCTTT.

This clone is deemed medium-sized (0.01 to 0.1%). The V and J genes are TRDV2 and TRDJ3, with D possibly being TRDD3 (5 bases). There are 17 residues in the CDR3. Trimming removed 1 base from V and 2 bases from J, with 11 bases in between. Looked up from germline, CDR1 is GEAIGNYY and CDR2 is EKD. The chain's CDR3 is CACDTAEGTWDTRQMFF. The CDR3 coding sequence is TGTGCCTGTGACACAGCAGAGGGGACCTGGGACACCCGACAGATGTTTTTC.

A note on this clone: Possible read error: a much larger clone is one base away. This chain links TRDV2 with TRDJ3, with 8 bases lining up with TRDD3. Looked up from germline, CDR1 is GEAIGNYY and CDR2 is EKD. The CDR3 sequence is 22 residues long. V gave up 0 bases and J gave up 2 bases; unmatched junction bases: 17. This CDR3 reads CACDTGGSGGLNSAWDTRQMFF. The CDR3 bases are TGTGCCTGTGACACCGGGGGCTCTGGGGGACTCAATAGCGCCTGGGACACCCGACAGATGTTTTTC.

Concerning this clone itself: A far larger clone is just one base off, so this is likely a read error. The J gene is TRDJ1, the V gene TRDV1, with a possible D match to TRDD3 (6 bases). The CDR3 spans 26 residues. Germline loops: CDR1 TSWWSYY, CDR2 QGS. CDR3 DNA sequence: TGTGCTCTTGGGGAAACCTTCACCCAGATTCCCAACGGGTTGGGGGTGGCGTTTACACATTTCGATAAACCCATCTTT. Translation gives CALGETFTQIPNGLGVAFTHFDKPIF.

Note on this clone: This may be a read error: a much more frequent sequence differs by one nucleotide. The CDR3 protein is CACDTVALRLGDLSPSYTDNLIF. In DNA form, the CDR3 reads TGTGCCTGTGACACCGTCGCCCTTAGGCTGGGGGATCTCTCCCCCTCGTACACCGATAACCTCATCTTT. V gene TRDV2 combines with J gene TRDJ1; 9 nucleotides match TRDD3. CDR1 is GEAIGNYY, CDR2 EKD, per germline. The CDR3 has 23 amino acids.

To note about this clone: The protein held in TCRdb is that of a much larger clone and does not match this DNA's translation at residue 12, likely because of a read error; the protein shown is translated from the DNA. The genes are TRDV2 and TRDJ1, with 13 bases matching TRDD3. With 2 bases clipped from V and 1 base from J, the junction kept 12 bases outside the gene matches. Germline-derived CDR1 and CDR2 are GEAIGNYY and EKD. The CDR3 totals 19 residues. The CDR3 reads CACDNFGLGDTVITDKLIF. Written as DNA, the CDR3 is TGTGCCTGTGACAACTTTGGACTGGGGGATACGGTGATCACCGATAAACTCATCTTT.